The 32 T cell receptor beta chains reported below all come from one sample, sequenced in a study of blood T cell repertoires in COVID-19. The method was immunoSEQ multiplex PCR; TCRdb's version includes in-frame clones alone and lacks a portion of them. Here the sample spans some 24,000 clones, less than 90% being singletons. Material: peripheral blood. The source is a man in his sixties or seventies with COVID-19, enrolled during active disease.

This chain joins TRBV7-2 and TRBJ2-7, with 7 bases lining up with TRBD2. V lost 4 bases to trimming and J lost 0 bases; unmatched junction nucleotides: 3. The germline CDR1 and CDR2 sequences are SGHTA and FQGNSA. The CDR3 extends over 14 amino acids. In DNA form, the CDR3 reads TGTGCCAGCAGCTGGGGGGGGAACTCCTACGAGCAGTACTTC. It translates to CASSWGGNSYEQYF.

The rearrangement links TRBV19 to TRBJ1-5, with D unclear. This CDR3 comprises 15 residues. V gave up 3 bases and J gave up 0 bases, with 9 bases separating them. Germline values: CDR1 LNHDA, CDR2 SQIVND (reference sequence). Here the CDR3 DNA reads TGTGCCAGTAGTATCAGGATCTATAGCAATCAGCCCCAGCATTTT. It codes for CASSIRIYSNQPQHF.

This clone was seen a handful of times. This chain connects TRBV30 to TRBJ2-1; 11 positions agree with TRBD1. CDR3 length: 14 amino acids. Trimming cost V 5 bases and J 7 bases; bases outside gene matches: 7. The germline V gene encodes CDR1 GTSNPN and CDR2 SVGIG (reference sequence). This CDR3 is CAWAGQGASNEQFF. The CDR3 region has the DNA TGTGCCTGGGCCGGACAGGGGGCGTCAAATGAGCAGTTCTTC.

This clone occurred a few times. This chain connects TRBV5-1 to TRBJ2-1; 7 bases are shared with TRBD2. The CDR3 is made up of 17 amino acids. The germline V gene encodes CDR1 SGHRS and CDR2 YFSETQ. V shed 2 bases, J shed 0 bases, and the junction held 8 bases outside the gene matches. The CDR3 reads CASSFGQGGSSYNEQFF. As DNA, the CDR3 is TGCGCCAGCAGCTTTGGCCAGGGCGGGAGCTCCTACAATGAGCAGTTCTTC.

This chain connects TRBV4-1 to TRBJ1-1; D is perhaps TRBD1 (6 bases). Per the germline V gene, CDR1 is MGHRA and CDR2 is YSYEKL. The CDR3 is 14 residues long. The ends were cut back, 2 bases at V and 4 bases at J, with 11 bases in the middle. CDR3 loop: CASSQSGVGTEAFF. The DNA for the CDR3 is TGCGCCAGCAGCCAATCAGGGGTGGGCACTGAAGCTTTCTTT.

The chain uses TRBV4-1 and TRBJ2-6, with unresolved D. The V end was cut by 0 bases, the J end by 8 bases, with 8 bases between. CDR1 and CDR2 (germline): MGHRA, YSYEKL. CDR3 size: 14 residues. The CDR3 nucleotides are TGCGCCAGCAGCCAAGATCGCACTACCAACGTCCTGACTTTC. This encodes CASSQDRTTNVLTF.

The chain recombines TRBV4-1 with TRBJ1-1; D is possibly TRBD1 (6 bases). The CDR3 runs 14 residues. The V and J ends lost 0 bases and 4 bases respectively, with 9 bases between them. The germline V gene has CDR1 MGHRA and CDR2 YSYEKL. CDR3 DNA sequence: TGCGCCAGCAGCCAAGAGGGCAGGGGCACTGAAGCTTTCTTT. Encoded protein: CASSQEGRGTEAFF.

The DNA for the CDR3 is TGTGCCAGCAGCGCTTTGGACAGCTCCCCTAACTATGGCTACACCTTC. This gives the protein CASSALDSSPNYGYTF. The rearrangement uses TRBV27 and TRBJ1-2, with D perhaps TRBD1 (6 bases). Germline V gene sequence: CDR1 MNHEY, CDR2 SMNVEV (reference sequence). The CDR3 extends over 16 amino acids. V gave up 6 bases and J gave up 0 bases, with 17 bases separating them.

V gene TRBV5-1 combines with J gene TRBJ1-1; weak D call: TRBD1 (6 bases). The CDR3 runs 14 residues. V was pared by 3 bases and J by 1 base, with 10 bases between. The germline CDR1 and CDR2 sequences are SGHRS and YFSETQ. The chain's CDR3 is CASSSGQTNTEAFF. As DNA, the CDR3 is TGCGCCAGCAGCTCCGGACAGACGAACACTGAAGCTTTCTTT. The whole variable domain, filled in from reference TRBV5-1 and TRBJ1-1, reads KAGVTQTPRYLIKTRGQQVTLSCSPISGHRSVSWYQQTPGQGLQFLFEYFSETQRNKGNFPGRFSGRQFSNSRSEMNVSTLELGDSALYLCASSSGQTNTEAFFGQGTRLTVV.

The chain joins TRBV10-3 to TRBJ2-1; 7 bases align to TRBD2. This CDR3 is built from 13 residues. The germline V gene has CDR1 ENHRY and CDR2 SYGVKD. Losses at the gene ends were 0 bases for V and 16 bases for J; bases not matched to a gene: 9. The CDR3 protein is CAISESSAGVPFF. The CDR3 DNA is TGTGCCATCAGTGAGTCGTCTGCGGGAGTCCCATTCTTC.

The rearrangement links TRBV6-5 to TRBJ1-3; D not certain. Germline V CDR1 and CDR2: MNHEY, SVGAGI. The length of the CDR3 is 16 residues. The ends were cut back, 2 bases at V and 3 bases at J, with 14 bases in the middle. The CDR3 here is CASSYGRLRGGNTIYF. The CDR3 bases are TGTGCCAGCAGTTACGGCCGTCTCCGGGGTGGAAACACCATATATTTT.

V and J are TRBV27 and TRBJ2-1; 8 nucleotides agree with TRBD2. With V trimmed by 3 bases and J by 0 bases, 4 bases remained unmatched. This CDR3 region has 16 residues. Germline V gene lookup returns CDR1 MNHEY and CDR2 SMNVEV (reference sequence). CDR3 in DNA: TGTGCCAGCAGTTTTACTAGCGGCAGCTCCTACAATGAGCAGTTCTTC. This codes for CASSFTSGSSYNEQFF.

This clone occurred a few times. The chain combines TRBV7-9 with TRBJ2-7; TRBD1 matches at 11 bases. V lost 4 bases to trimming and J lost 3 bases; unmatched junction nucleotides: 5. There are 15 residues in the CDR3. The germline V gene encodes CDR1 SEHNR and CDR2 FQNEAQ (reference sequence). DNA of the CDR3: TGTGCCAGCAGCTCCGCTGGGACAGGGGGCTACGAGCAGTACTTC. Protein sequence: CASSSAGTGGYEQYF. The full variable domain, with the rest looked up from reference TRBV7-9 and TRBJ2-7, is DTGVSQNPRHKITKRGQNVTFRCDPISEHNRLYWYRQTLGQGPEFLTYFQNEAQLEKSRLLSDRFSAERPKGSFSTLEIQRTEQGDSAMYLCASSSAGTGGYEQYFGPGTRLTVT.

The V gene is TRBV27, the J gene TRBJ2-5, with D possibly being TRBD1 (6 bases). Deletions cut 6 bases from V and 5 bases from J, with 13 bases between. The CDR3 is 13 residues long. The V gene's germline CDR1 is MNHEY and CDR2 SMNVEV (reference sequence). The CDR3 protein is CASSYRAGETQYF. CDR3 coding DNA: TGTGCCAGCAGCTACAGGGCTGGTGAGACCCAGTACTTC.

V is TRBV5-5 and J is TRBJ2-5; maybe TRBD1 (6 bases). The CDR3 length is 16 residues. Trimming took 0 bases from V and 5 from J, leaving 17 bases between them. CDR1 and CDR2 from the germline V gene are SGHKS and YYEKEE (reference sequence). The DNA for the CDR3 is TGTGCCAGCAGCTTGGGCCCCCAGGGGCCCCAGGAGACCCAGTACTTC. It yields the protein CASSLGPQGPQETQYF. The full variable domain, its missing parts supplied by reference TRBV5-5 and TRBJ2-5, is DAGVTQSPTHLIKTRGQQVTLRCSPISGHKSVSWYQQVLGQGPQFIFQYYEKEERGRGNFPDRFSARQFPNYSSELNVNALLLGDSALYLCASSLGPQGPQETQYFGPGTRLLVL.

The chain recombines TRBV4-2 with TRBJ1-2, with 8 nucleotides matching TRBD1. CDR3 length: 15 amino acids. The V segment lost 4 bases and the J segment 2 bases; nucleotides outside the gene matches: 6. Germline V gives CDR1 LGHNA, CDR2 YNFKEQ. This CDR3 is CASSRNGQGNYGYTF. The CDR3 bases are TGTGCCAGCAGCCGGAACGGACAGGGAAACTATGGCTACACCTTC.

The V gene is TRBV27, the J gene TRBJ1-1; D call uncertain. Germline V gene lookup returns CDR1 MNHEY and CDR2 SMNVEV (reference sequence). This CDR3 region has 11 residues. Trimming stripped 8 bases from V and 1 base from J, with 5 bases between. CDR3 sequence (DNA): TGTGCCAGCGGAGCGAACACTGAAGCTTTCTTT. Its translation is CASGANTEAFF.

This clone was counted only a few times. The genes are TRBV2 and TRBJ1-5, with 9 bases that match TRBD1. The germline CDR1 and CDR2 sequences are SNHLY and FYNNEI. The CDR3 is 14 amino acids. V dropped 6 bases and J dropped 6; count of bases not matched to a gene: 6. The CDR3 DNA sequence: TGTGCCAGCAGCCGGGGACAGGGAGTTCAGCCCCAGCATTTT. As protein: CASSRGQGVQPQHF.

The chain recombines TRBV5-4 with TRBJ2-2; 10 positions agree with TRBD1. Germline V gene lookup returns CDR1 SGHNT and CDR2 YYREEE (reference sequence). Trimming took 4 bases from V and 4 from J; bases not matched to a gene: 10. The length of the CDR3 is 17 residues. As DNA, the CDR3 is TGTGCCAGCAGCCCCCTCCTCGGGACAGGGGTCACCGGGGAGCTGTTTTTT. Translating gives CASSPLLGTGVTGELFF.

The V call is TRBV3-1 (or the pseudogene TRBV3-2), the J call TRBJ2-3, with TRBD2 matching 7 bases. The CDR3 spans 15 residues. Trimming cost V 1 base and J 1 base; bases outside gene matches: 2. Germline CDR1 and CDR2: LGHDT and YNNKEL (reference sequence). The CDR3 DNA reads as TGTGCCAGCAGCCAAGTTCTAGCGGGCACAGATACGCAGTATTTT. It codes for CASSQVLAGTDTQYF.

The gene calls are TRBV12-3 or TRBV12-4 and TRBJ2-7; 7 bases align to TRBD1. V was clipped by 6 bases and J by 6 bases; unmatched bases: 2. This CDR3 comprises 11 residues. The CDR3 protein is CASSYRGEQYF. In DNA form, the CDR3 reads TGTGCCAGCAGCTACAGGGGCGAGCAGTACTTC.

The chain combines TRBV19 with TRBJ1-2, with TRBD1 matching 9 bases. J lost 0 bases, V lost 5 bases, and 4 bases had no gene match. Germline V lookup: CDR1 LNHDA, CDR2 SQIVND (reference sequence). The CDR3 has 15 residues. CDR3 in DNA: TGTGCCAGTAGTGTTGGACAGGGGTCTAACTATGGCTACACCTTC. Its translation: CASSVGQGSNYGYTF. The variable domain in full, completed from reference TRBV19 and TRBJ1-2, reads DGGITQSPKYLFRKEGQNVTLSCEQNLNHDAMYWYRQDPGQGLRLIYYSQIVNDFQKGDIAEGYSVSREKKESFPLTVTSAQKNPTAFYLCASSVGQGSNYGYTFGSGTRLTVV.

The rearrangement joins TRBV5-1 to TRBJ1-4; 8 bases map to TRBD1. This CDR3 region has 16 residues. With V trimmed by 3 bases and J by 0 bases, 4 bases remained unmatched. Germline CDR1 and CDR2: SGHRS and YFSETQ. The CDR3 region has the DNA TGCGCCAGCAGCTCAGGGGGCCTTGCAACTAATGAAAAACTGTTTTTT. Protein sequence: CASSSGGLATNEKLFF.

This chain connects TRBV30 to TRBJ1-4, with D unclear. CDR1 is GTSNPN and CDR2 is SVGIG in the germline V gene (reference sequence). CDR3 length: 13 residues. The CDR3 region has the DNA TGTGGGTTAGAGATTGCCGCTAATGAAAAACTGTTTTTT. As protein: CGLEIAANEKLFF.

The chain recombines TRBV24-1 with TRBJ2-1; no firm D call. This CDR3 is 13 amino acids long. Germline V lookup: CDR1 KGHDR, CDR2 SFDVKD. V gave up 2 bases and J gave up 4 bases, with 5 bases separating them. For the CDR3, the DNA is TGTGCCACCAGTGATTCCAGTTACAATGAGCAGTTCTTC. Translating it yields CATSDSSYNEQFF.

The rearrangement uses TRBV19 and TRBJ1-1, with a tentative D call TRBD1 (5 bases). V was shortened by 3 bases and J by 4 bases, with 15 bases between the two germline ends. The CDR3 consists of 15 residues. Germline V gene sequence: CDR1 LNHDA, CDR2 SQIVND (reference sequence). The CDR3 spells CASSISVWGGTEAFF. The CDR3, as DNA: TGTGCCAGTAGTATCTCGGTGTGGGGCGGCACTGAAGCTTTCTTT. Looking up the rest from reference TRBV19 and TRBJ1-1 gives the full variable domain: DGGITQSPKYLFRKEGQNVTLSCEQNLNHDAMYWYRQDPGQGLRLIYYSQIVNDFQKGDIAEGYSVSREKKESFPLTVTSAQKNPTAFYLCASSISVWGGTEAFFGQGTRLTVV.

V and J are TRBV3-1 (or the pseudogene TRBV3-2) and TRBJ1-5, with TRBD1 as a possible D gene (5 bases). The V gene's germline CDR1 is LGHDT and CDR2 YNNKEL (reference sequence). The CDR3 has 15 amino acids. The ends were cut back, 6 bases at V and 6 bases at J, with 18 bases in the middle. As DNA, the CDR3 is TGTGCCAGCAGTCTGGGGTGGGGGGTTGCTCAGCCCCAGCATTTT. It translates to CASSLGWGVAQPQHF.

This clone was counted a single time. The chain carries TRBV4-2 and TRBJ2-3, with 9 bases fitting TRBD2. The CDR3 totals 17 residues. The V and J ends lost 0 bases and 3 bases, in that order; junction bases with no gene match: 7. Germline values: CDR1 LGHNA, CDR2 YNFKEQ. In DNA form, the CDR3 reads TGTGCCAGCAGCCAAGACTTAGCGGGGGAGGTAACAGATACGCAGTATTTT. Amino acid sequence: CASSQDLAGEVTDTQYF.

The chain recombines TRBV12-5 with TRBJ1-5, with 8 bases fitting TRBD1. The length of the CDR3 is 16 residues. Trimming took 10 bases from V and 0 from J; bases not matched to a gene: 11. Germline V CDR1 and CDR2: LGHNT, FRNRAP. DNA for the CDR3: TGTGCTACAGGGGGCAGAGACGCGTATAGCAATCAGCCCCAGCATTTT. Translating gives CATGGRDAYSNQPQHF.

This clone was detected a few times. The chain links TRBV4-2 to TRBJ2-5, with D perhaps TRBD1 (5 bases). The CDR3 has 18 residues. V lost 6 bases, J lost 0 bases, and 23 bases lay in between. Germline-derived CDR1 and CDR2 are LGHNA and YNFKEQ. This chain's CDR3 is CASSHSVPTDKYQETQYF. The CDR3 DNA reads TGTGCCAGCAGTCACAGTGTTCCAACGGACAAGTACCAAGAGACCCAGTACTTC.

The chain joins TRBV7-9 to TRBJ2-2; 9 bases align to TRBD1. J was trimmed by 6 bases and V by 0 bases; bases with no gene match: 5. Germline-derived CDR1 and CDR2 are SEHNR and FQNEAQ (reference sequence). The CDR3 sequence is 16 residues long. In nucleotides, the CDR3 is TGTGCCAGCAGCTTAGCGACAGGGGGTAAATCCGGGGAGCTGTTTTTT. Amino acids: CASSLATGGKSGELFF.

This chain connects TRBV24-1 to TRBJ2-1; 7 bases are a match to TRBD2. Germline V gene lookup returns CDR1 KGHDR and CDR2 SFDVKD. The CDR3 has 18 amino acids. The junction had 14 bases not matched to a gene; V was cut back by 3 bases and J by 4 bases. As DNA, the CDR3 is TGTGCCACCAGTGATCCCCCTCTCGGGGGAGGGCCGTACAATGAGCAGTTCTTC. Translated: CATSDPPLGGGPYNEQFF.